This T cell receptor (beta chain) came from a study of blood T cell repertoires in COVID-19. Study-wide context: COVID-19 samples collected from the United States, Italy and Spain covered acute and convalescent phases. Sources were T cells, B-cell-depleted T cells, or PBMCs; the material itself was cDNA or gDNA.

Assay used: immunoSEQ multiplex PCR; TCRdb lists only in-frame clones, some missing. The sample holds 150,000 to 200,000 clones, about nine tenths seen once. The CDR3 length is 14 residues. V was pared by 6 bases and J by 6 bases, with 19 bases between. Germline lookup yields CDR1 SGHRS and CDR2 YFSETQ. This clonotype originated in a woman between 45 and 60 years old with acute or convalescent COVID-19. Sequenced material: peripheral blood. The genes are TRBV5-1 and TRBJ2-7; D may be TRBD2 (5 bases). The CDR3 sequence: CASTPGGPDGEQYF. CDR3 in DNA: TGCGCCAGCACACCCGGAGGACCAGATGGCGAGCAGTACTTC.